These T cell receptor beta chains were read from a single sample in a study of CD8 T cells in ankylosing spondylitis. TCRdb reanalysed the 5' RACE reads using MiXCR and keeps one entry per CDR3 protein. Of roughly 490,000 distinct CDR3 sequences in the sample, roughly 5.3% were seen once. The sequencing sample was made of blood, either unsorted or a sorted T cell fraction (not recorded which). The receptors were gathered from a male donor with ankylosing spondylitis. Both conserved end residues are part of each CDR3. The order of the fields is CDR3 length, J gene, V gene, CDR3 protein.

CDR3 length: 11; J gene: TRBJ2-3; V gene: TRBV29-1; CDR3 protein: CSVQPPDTQYF
CDR3 length: 14; J gene: TRBJ2-3; V gene: TRBV6-1; CDR3 protein: CASIRGTATDTQYF
CDR3 length: 14; J gene: TRBJ2-2; V gene: TRBV10-3; CDR3 protein: CAISGDRDSGELFF
CDR3 length: 16; J gene: TRBJ2-2; V gene: TRBV7-9; CDR3 protein: CASSWSWQGEIGELFF
CDR3 length: 17; J gene: TRBJ1-6; V gene: TRBV6-1; CDR3 protein: CASSEWSAMNYNSPLHF
CDR3 length: 13; J gene: TRBJ2-7; V gene: TRBV28; CDR3 protein: CASRPGGPYEQYF
CDR3 length: 14; J gene: TRBJ1-1; V gene: TRBV5-1; CDR3 protein: CASSPLGMNTEAFF
CDR3 length: 16; J gene: TRBJ2-3; V gene: TRBV12-3/TRBV12-4; CDR3 protein: CASTPAEERPTDTQYF
CDR3 length: 15; J gene: TRBJ2-1; V gene: TRBV5-1; CDR3 protein: CASSLVAETYNEQFF
CDR3 length: 14; J gene: TRBJ1-2; V gene: TRBV5-1; CDR3 protein: CASSLEWGDDGYTF
CDR3 length: 13; J gene: TRBJ2-3; V gene: TRBV7-3; CDR3 protein: CASSWGQRDTQYF
CDR3 length: 15; J gene: TRBJ1-2; V gene: TRBV20-1; CDR3 protein: CSARDPSRANYGYTF
CDR3 length: 14; J gene: TRBJ2-5; V gene: TRBV7-2; CDR3 protein: CASSLGVGAETQYF
CDR3 length: 13; J gene: TRBJ2-5; V gene: TRBV20-1; CDR3 protein: CSARDWGSGTQYF
CDR3 length: 16; J gene: TRBJ2-7; V gene: TRBV7-6; CDR3 protein: CASSLMTGSISYEQYF
CDR3 length: 14; J gene: TRBJ2-7; V gene: TRBV7-8; CDR3 protein: CASRVQSNSYEQYF
CDR3 length: 15; J gene: TRBJ2-7; V gene: TRBV11-2; CDR3 protein: CASSLAPGGAYEQYF
CDR3 length: 12; J gene: TRBJ2-1; V gene: TRBV24-1; CDR3 protein: CATAGGYNEQFF
CDR3 length: 11; J gene: TRBJ2-4; V gene: TRBV25-1; CDR3 protein: CASSAGNIQYF
CDR3 length: 14; J gene: TRBJ2-3; V gene: TRBV29-1; CDR3 protein: CSVGAASSTDTQYF
CDR3 length: 17; J gene: TRBJ2-1; V gene: TRBV9; CDR3 protein: CASSPQVAGGDYNEQFF
CDR3 length: 14; J gene: TRBJ1-5; V gene: TRBV29-1; CDR3 protein: CSVSGTGENQPQHF
CDR3 length: 14; J gene: TRBJ1-2; V gene: TRBV6-1; CDR3 protein: CASGGRGWGSGYTF
CDR3 length: 14; J gene: TRBJ2-7; V gene: TRBV12-3/TRBV12-4; CDR3 protein: CASAYGPGWPEQYF
CDR3 length: 12; J gene: TRBJ2-5; V gene: TRBV20-1; CDR3 protein: CSPQDRAETQYF